This T cell receptor (beta chain) came from a study of Ad26.COV2.S vaccination and SARS-CoV-2 variants. Overall study: Ad26.COV2.S given intramuscularly, once or twice 56 days apart.

Treatment of the sample: approximately 18 received Ad26.COV2.S at low or high dose, single or two shots; 5 received placebo; per-sample allocation not given. Sample collection was performed on day 63 after the first vaccine or placebo injection. Produced via immunoSEQ multiplex PCR; TCRdb's table is partial and in-frame only. The sample has roughly 250,000 clones, roughly 89% seen once. Germline V CDR1 and CDR2: SEHNR, FQNEAQ (reference sequence). The ends were cut back, 4 bases at V and 4 bases at J, with 16 bases in the middle. The CDR3 extends over 15 amino acids. The clonotype comes from a person aged 18-60 years who received the Ad26.COV2.S COVID-19 vaccine or a placebo. The V gene is TRBV7-9, the J gene TRBJ1-1, with TRBD1 as a possible D gene (6 bases). Sample: peripheral blood, taken in a trial of Ad26.COV2.S vaccine versus placebo. For the CDR3, the DNA is TGTGCCAGCAGCTCTACAGGGCATTGGGGCACTGAAGCTTTCTTT. Translation gives CASSSTGHWGTEAFF.